This T cell receptor (beta chain) was identified in a study of blood T cell repertoires in COVID-19. Study-wide context: The study drew acute and convalescent COVID-19 samples from the United States, Italy and Spain. From T cells, B-cell-depleted T cells, or PBMCs came the material, which was cDNA or gDNA.

The participants were between roughly 18 and 89 years old and came from 24 US areas. Researchers sorted participants into cohorts using their self-reported clinical history. Method: immunoSEQ multiplex PCR; TCRdb's copy keeps in-frame clones and lacks some. The sample records roughly 190,000 clones, roughly four fifths being singletons. The CDR3 totals 16 residues. The V gene lost 4 bases and the J gene lost 2 bases, with 14 bases spanning the gap. Germline assignment: CDR1 MGHRA and CDR2 YSYEKL. The source material was PBMCs or T cells enriched from blood (not recorded which). This clonotype originated in a man aged 40-49 years who had recovered from COVID-19. The rearrangement uses TRBV4-1 and TRBJ1-4; D may be TRBD1 (5 bases). CDR3 DNA: TGCGCCAGCAGCCTGTTTCAGACAGCGACTAATGAAAAACTGTTTTTT. Translated, it gives CASSLFQTATNEKLFF.